The source of this T cell receptor beta chain is a study of OX40 agonist ivuxolimab in advanced cancers. Study-wide background: Each dose-escalation patient presented with hepatocellular carcinoma, melanoma, renal cell or head and neck cancer. Regarding the study as a whole: CD4+ and CD8+ blood T cells expanded clonally by week 6 at 0.1 to 3.0 mg/kg.

This CDR3 has 15 residues. Germline CDR1 ENHRY, CDR2 SYGVKD. Between the trimmed V and J ends, which lost 0 bases and 2 bases, there was a span of 8 bases. Profiling relied on immunoSEQ multiplex PCR, and the TCRdb table lists in-frame clones only, not all of them. The table shows about 130,000 clones, with under 95% occurring only once. With regard to this clone: Its antigen is still unknown.

This receptor was taken from an adult with an advanced solid tumor such as melanoma, head and neck, liver or kidney cancer. The sample was CD4+ or CD8+ T cells sorted from blood, taken in a trial of the OX40 agonist ivuxolimab. The rearrangement links TRBV10-3 to TRBJ1-5; D gene ambiguous. CDR3 coding DNA: TGTGCCATCAGTGAGTCGCGCGTGGGCAATCAGCCCCAGCATTTT. As protein: CAISESRVGNQPQHF.